Below are 29 T cell receptor beta chains sequenced from a single sample in a study of T cell responses to AZD1222 COVID-19 vaccine. Assay: immunoSEQ multiplex PCR; the TCRdb copy retains only in-frame clones and omits some. The sample records about 85,000 clones, about 88% being singletons. Sequencing used peripheral blood, obtained on day 0 of AZD1222 vaccination. The receptors stem from an adult in good health.

CDR3 sequence: CASSFTGTGSKRDTEAFF. CDR3 sequence (DNA): TGTGCCAGCAGCTTCACCGGGACAGGGTCCAAACGGGACACTGAAGCTTTCTTT. The chain is built from TRBV7-9 and TRBJ1-1; 9 bases match TRBD1. The CDR3 covers 18 residues. Germline lookup yields CDR1 SEHNR and CDR2 FQNEAQ (reference sequence). V trimming: 3 bases; J trimming: 3 bases; junction bases outside the gene matches: 14.

J is TRBJ2-2 and V is TRBV9; D gene ambiguous. The length of the CDR3 is 12 residues. Germline loops: CDR1 SGDLS, CDR2 YYNGEE. V lost 5 bases and J 1 base, leaving 3 bases between the germline ends. The CDR3 coding sequence is TGTGCCAGCAGGAAGAACACCGGGGAGCTGTTTTTT. Its translation: CASRKNTGELFF.

The CDR3 coding sequence is TGTGCCAGCAGCTTCGGATTTATCGACAAAAACATTCAGTACTTC. Its protein product is CASSFGFIDKNIQYF. The V and J genes are TRBV7-8 and TRBJ2-4; D is ambiguous. Germline-derived CDR1 and CDR2 are SGHVS and FQNEAQ. This CDR3 comprises 15 residues. V was pared by 3 bases and J by 3 bases, with 12 bases between.

This clone came up once. The gene calls are TRBV13 and TRBJ2-1, with 7 bases matching TRBD1. The CDR3 is made up of 14 amino acids. Per the germline V gene, CDR1 is PRHDT and CDR2 is FYEKMQ (reference sequence). After removal of 5 bases from V and 5 bases from J, the junction contained 6 bases not matched to a gene. CDR3 nucleotides: TGTGCCAGCAGCCCCCGACAGGGAAACAATGAGCAGTTCTTC. Its translation: CASSPRQGNNEQFF.

Remarks on this clone: The germline gene is not matched at one end of the junction; a read error may be the cause. The gene calls are TRBV7-7 and TRBJ2-5; no clear D gene. The germline gives CDR1 SSHAT, CDR2 FNYEAQ (reference sequence). The CDR3 is 13 amino acids. The CDR3 region is CASSLVSQETQYF. CDR3 nucleotides: TGTGCTAGCAGCTTAGTCTCGCAAGAGACCCAGTACTTC. The full variable domain, its missing parts supplied by reference TRBV7-7 and TRBJ2-5, is GAGVSQSPRYKVTKRGQDVTLRCDPISSHATLYWYQQALGQGPEFLTYFNYEAQPDKSGLPSDRFSAERPEGSISTLTIQRTEQRDSAMYRCASSLVSQETQYFGPGTRLLVL.

This clone was counted a single time. V and J are TRBV3-1 (or the pseudogene TRBV3-2) and TRBJ2-7; the D gene is possibly TRBD1 (5 bases). Between the trimmed V and J ends, which lost 6 bases and 2 bases, there was a span of 20 bases. CDR3 length equals 16 residues. Germline V gene lookup returns CDR1 LGHDT and CDR2 YNNKEL (reference sequence). Here the CDR3 DNA reads TGTGCCAGCAGACCATCAACAACAGGACGGGCCTACGAGCAGTACTTC. Protein: CASRPSTTGRAYEQYF.

The gene calls are TRBV2 and TRBJ2-5; 10 nucleotides line up with TRBD1. The junction had 4 bases not matched to a gene; V was cut back by 4 bases and J by 5 bases. Germline V gives CDR1 SNHLY, CDR2 FYNNEI. This CDR3 contains 14 residues. The CDR3 protein is CASSGDRGRETQYF. The CDR3 DNA reads TGTGCCAGCAGTGGGGACAGGGGTCGGGAGACCCAGTACTTC.

The chain links TRBV10-3 to TRBJ1-1; TRBD1 is a possible D gene (5 bases). V was trimmed by 6 bases and J by 3 bases, leaving 14 bases between them. The CDR3 runs 14 residues. Germline CDR1 is ENHRY and CDR2 is SYGVKD. The CDR3 here is CAIRGSGGDTEAFF. The CDR3 nucleotides are TGTGCCATCAGGGGGTCCGGGGGGGACACTGAAGCTTTCTTT.

The chain employs TRBV18 and TRBJ2-7; 9 nucleotides agree with TRBD1. V shed 4 bases and J 3 bases; nucleotides not matched to a gene: 4. This CDR3 is built from 14 residues. The germline V gene encodes CDR1 KGHSH and CDR2 LQKENI. This CDR3 reads CASSRAGQGYEQYF. DNA of the CDR3: TGTGCCAGCTCACGGGCGGGACAGGGCTACGAGCAGTACTTC.

This chain connects TRBV12-5 to TRBJ1-5; D gene ambiguous. CDR3 length equals 14 residues. Trimming pared 6 bases from V and 4 bases from J, leaving 13 bases between. Germline values: CDR1 LGHNT, CDR2 FRNRAP. CDR3 in amino acids: CASGLAVGNQPQHF. CDR3 DNA sequence: TGTGCTAGTGGCCTGGCGGTGGGTAATCAGCCCCAGCATTTT. The full variable domain, completed using reference TRBV12-5 and TRBJ1-5, is DARVTQTPRHKVTEMGQEVTMRCQPILGHNTVFWYRQTMMQGLELLAYFRNRAPLDDSGMPKDRFSAEMPDATLATLKIQPSEPRDSAVYFCASGLAVGNQPQHFGDGTRLSIL.

The genes are TRBV3-1 (or the pseudogene TRBV3-2) and TRBJ2-3; no firm D call. CDR1 is LGHDT, CDR2 YNNKEL, per germline (reference sequence). Trimming took 4 bases from V and 1 from J, leaving 9 bases between them. CDR3 size: 14 residues. As DNA, the CDR3 is TGTGCCAGCAGCCCCCTTGGGGGCACAGATACGCAGTATTTT. This codes for CASSPLGGTDTQYF.

This rearrangement joins TRBV28 to TRBJ2-1; no firm D call. The germline V and J ends were trimmed by 5 bases and 9 bases, with 14 bases remaining between them. Germline V gene sequence: CDR1 MDHEN, CDR2 SYDVKM. CDR3 length equals 13 residues. The chain's CDR3 is CASSHPPAGEQFF. Here the CDR3 DNA reads TGTGCCAGCAGTCACCCCCCGGCAGGTGAGCAGTTCTTC.

The rearrangement links TRBV20-1 to TRBJ2-7; D assignment may be TRBD1 or TRBD2 (5 bases each). Trimming removed 5 bases at V and 6 bases at J, with 8 bases between. The CDR3 is made up of 10 amino acids. Looked up from germline, CDR1 is DFQATT and CDR2 is SNEGSKA (reference sequence). The CDR3 loop is CSAQGPEQYF. The CDR3 DNA sequence: TGCAGTGCTCAGGGACCCGAGCAGTACTTC.

This clone was detected once. The chain carries TRBV19 and TRBJ1-5, with 7 nucleotides matching TRBD1. The CDR3 totals 15 residues. J was trimmed by 2 bases and V by 10 bases; bases with no gene match: 11. Germline V gene sequence: CDR1 LNHDA, CDR2 SQIVND (reference sequence). The CDR3 nucleotides read TGTGCCACCTCAGGACAGGTTCAGGGCAATCAGCCCCAGCATTTT. Its translation is CATSGQVQGNQPQHF.

V and J are TRBV5-1 and TRBJ2-5, with a weak D call TRBD2 (5 bases). V was clipped by 4 bases and J by 3 bases, with 16 bases between them. CDR3 length: 15 amino acids. Germline CDR1 reads SGHRS; CDR2 reads YFSETQ. Here the CDR3 reads CASSISGPAEETQYF. Here the CDR3 DNA reads TGCGCCAGCAGCATCAGCGGCCCCGCCGAAGAGACCCAGTACTTC.

CDR3 sequence (DNA): TGTGCCAGCAGTGAATCCCCCTCCCTTCAGGAGACCCAGTACTTC. Its protein product is CASSESPSLQETQYF. The chain is built from TRBV25-1 and TRBJ2-5; D remains unclear. V was cut by 1 base and J by 5 bases, with 14 bases left in between. CDR1 and CDR2 (germline): MGHDK, SYGVNS. The CDR3 is 15 residues long.

The chain has TRBV13 and TRBJ2-1, with unresolved D. The germline V gene has CDR1 PRHDT and CDR2 FYEKMQ (reference sequence). The CDR3 totals 12 residues. The V and J ends lost 1 base and 8 bases respectively, with 6 bases between them. The chain's CDR3 is CASSLEGDEQFF. The CDR3 bases are TGTGCCAGCAGCTTAGAGGGCGATGAGCAGTTCTTC.

This chain uses TRBV14 with TRBJ1-2, with D tentatively TRBD1 (6 bases). V shed 4 bases and J shed 5 bases, with 23 bases lying between them. Germline assignment: CDR1 SGHDN and CDR2 FVKESK. The CDR3 covers 17 residues. The CDR3 coding sequence is TGTGCCAGCAGCCCCCTCGTTTCCTGGGACACAAGTTATGGCTACACCTTC. Protein sequence: CASSPLVSWDTSYGYTF. The entire variable domain, with the rest obtained from reference TRBV14 and TRBJ1-2, is as follows: EAGVTQFPSHSVIEKGQTVTLRCDPISGHDNLYWYRRVMGKEIKFLLHFVKESKQDESGMPNNRFLAERTGGTYSTLKVQPAELEDSGVYFCASSPLVSWDTSYGYTFGSGTRLTVV.

The J gene is TRBJ2-7, the V gene TRBV6-5; no firm D call. CDR3 length: 14 residues. The germline CDR1 and CDR2 sequences are MNHEY and SVGAGI. The V end lost 2 bases, the J end lost 2 bases, and 10 bases lay between the germline ends. CDR3 nucleotide sequence: TGTGCCAGCAGTTACGACGCTCCCCCCTACGAGCAGTACTTC. Residues: CASSYDAPPYEQYF.

The CDR3 bases are TGTGCCAGCAGTGAAGCGGCACAGACTAGCACAGATACGCAGTATTTT. It specifies CASSEAAQTSTDTQYF. The genes are TRBV6-1 and TRBJ2-3; no clear D. The CDR3 loop spans 16 amino acids. In germline, CDR1 is MNHNS, CDR2 SASEGT. V lost 0 bases, J lost 0 bases, and 10 bases lay in between.

The rearrangement joins TRBV18 to TRBJ1-3; tentatively, D is TRBD1 (5 bases). Trimming pared 3 bases from V and 1 base from J, leaving 10 bases between. Germline V CDR1 and CDR2: KGHSH, LQKENI. The CDR3 consists of 15 residues. Here the CDR3 DNA reads TGTGCCAGCTCACCCAGGGATGGTTCTGGAAACACCATATATTTT. Translation gives CASSPRDGSGNTIYF.

The V gene is TRBV3-1 (or the pseudogene TRBV3-2), the J gene TRBJ2-1; 9 bases align to TRBD2. Germline V lookup: CDR1 LGHDT, CDR2 YNNKEL (reference sequence). V lost 3 bases, J lost 6 bases, and 9 bases stayed unmatched. CDR3 length: 16 amino acids. The CDR3 sequence is CASSHLTRSGSNEQFF. CDR3 nucleotides: TGTGCCAGCAGCCACCTGACTCGTAGCGGGAGCAATGAGCAGTTCTTC.

V is TRBV5-1 and J is TRBJ1-1; D call uncertain. The CDR3 extends over 13 amino acids. The V and J ends lost 0 bases and 5 bases respectively, with 8 bases between them. Germline V lookup: CDR1 SGHRS, CDR2 YFSETQ. CDR3 loop: CASSLVSETEAFF. In DNA form, the CDR3 reads TGCGCCAGCAGCTTGGTTAGTGAAACTGAAGCTTTCTTT.

V usage is TRBV27 and J usage is TRBJ2-1; TRBD1 matches at 11 bases. CDR3 size: 16 residues. CDR1 and CDR2 from the germline V gene are MNHEY and SMNVEV (reference sequence). V was pared by 7 bases and J by 9 bases, with 14 bases of the junction left unmatched. CDR3 loop: CASNRIGTGGPGEQFF. As DNA, the CDR3 is TGTGCCAGCAACCGTATTGGGACAGGGGGACCCGGTGAGCAGTTCTTC.

V is TRBV7-6 and J is TRBJ2-7, with TRBD1 matching over 9 bases. Germline CDR1 is SGHVS and CDR2 is FNYEAQ. This CDR3 spans 15 amino acids. The trim removed 0 bases at V and 5 bases at J, leaving 5 bases unmatched. CDR3 loop: CASSLAGTGMDEQYF. CDR3 bases: TGTGCCAGCAGCTTAGCCGGGACAGGGATGGACGAGCAGTACTTC.

V and J are TRBV7-3 and TRBJ1-2; no definite D call. The ends were cut back, 5 bases at V and 4 bases at J, with 20 bases in the middle. The CDR3 is made up of 16 amino acids. Germline V gene data show CDR1 as SGHTA and CDR2 as FQGTGA. CDR3 nucleotide sequence: TGTGCCAGCAGCCCAACCGCTGACAACAAAGGCTATGGCTACACCTTC. It specifies CASSPTADNKGYGYTF.

This clone was seen a single time. The rearrangement uses TRBV5-4 and TRBJ2-1, with 9 bases identical to TRBD2. CDR3 length: 17 residues. The V gene end was trimmed by 0 bases and the J gene end by 7 bases; junction bases not matched to a gene: 11. Germline V gene sequence: CDR1 SGHNT, CDR2 YYREEE (reference sequence). The CDR3 loop reads CASSLDIGGGVGNEQFF. CDR3 DNA: TGTGCCAGCAGCTTGGATATTGGCGGGGGGGTTGGTAATGAGCAGTTCTTC. The full variable domain, with the rest looked up from reference TRBV5-4 and TRBJ2-1, is ETGVTQSPTHLIKTRGQQVTLRCSSQSGHNTVSWYQQALGQGPQFIFQYYREEENGRGNFPPRFSGLQFPNYSSELNVNALELDDSALYLCASSLDIGGGVGNEQFFGPGTRLTVL.

The genes are TRBV19 and TRBJ1-6; maybe TRBD1 (6 bases). Germline assignment: CDR1 LNHDA and CDR2 SQIVND (reference sequence). There are 15 residues in the CDR3. V lost 5 bases to trimming and J lost 9 bases, with 17 bases between them. The CDR3 DNA sequence: TGTGCCAGTAGTCCCGCCGGGGGGGCTGGTTCACCCCTCCACTTT. Translation gives CASSPAGGAGSPLHF.

V is TRBV24-1 and J is TRBJ2-1; weak D call: TRBD1 (5 bases). V was shortened by 4 bases and J by 7 bases, with 16 bases between the two germline ends. The length of the CDR3 is 15 residues. Per germline, CDR1 KGHDR and CDR2 SFDVKD. CDR3 nucleotides: TGTGCCACCAGTGACCCAGGGTCCCTCGGTAATGAGCAGTTCTTC. This codes for CATSDPGSLGNEQFF.